These 15 T cell receptor beta chains came from one sample sequenced in a study of cytomegalovirus exposure and HLA in healthy donors. The PCR employed 60 Vbeta primers together with 13 Jbeta primers. The protocol was immunoSEQ multiplex PCR, while the TCRdb copy is restricted to in-frame clones and leaves out a portion. This table has approximately 110,000 clones, just under 75% appearing once. Specimen: PBMCs. Every receptor here comes from a man in his sixties in good health and CMV-seropositive.

The chain couples TRBV5-8 to TRBJ1-4, with TRBD1 as a possible D gene (6 bases). CDR3 length: 16 residues. V was trimmed by 4 bases and J by 5 bases, leaving 18 bases between them. Germline assignment: CDR1 SGHTS and CDR2 YDEGEE. The CDR3 protein is CASSQTTGRFNEKLFF. CDR3 nucleotide sequence: TGTGCCAGCAGCCAAACGACAGGACGATTCAATGAAAAACTGTTTTTT. Together with reference TRBV5-8 and TRBJ1-4, the CDR3 gives the full variable domain: EAGVTQSPTHLIKTRGQQATLRCSPISGHTSVYWYQQALGLGLQFLLWYDEGEERNRGNFPPRFSGRQFPNYSSELNVNALELEDSALYLCASSQTTGRFNEKLFFGSGTQLSVL.

The chain joins TRBV5-1 to TRBJ1-1; possible D gene TRBD1, 6 bases. Germline CDR1 is SGHRS and CDR2 is YFSETQ. The CDR3 totals 15 residues. V gave up 0 bases and J gave up 4 bases, with 13 bases separating them. CDR3 sequence reads: CASSLGGGAVTEAFF. The DNA for the CDR3 is TGCGCCAGCAGCTTGGGGGGGGGCGCGGTCACTGAAGCTTTCTTT.

The J gene is TRBJ2-1, the V gene TRBV5-1; D is possibly TRBD1 (6 bases). The CDR3 sequence is 15 residues long. Looked up from germline, CDR1 is SGHRS and CDR2 is YFSETQ. Between the trimmed V and J ends, which lost 0 bases and 12 bases, there was a span of 19 bases. CDR3 amino acids: CASSLGQGISARQFF. CDR3 nucleotides: TGCGCCAGCAGCTTGGGGCAGGGGATTTCGGCCCGGCAGTTCTTC.

This clone appeared once. V and J are TRBV5-6 and TRBJ2-6; TRBD1 might be the D (5 bases). The CDR3 loop spans 15 amino acids. The V end was cut by 6 bases, the J end by 0 bases, with 10 bases between. Germline V gene data show CDR1 as SGHDT and CDR2 as YYEEEE. The CDR3 region is CASTYRLSGANVLTF. CDR3 DNA: TGTGCCAGCACTTACAGGCTCTCTGGGGCCAACGTCCTGACTTTC.

This clone was seen only once. J is TRBJ2-5 and V is TRBV6-1; 9 bases are a match to TRBD2. The DNA matches TRBJ2-7 better at its end, which makes the J call doubtful. The CDR3 has 13 residues. CDR1 and CDR2 (germline): MNHNS, SASEGT. The CDR3 spells CASMFSGGHEQYF. Here the CDR3 DNA reads TGTGCCAGCATGTTTAGCGGGGGCCACGAGCAGTACTTC.

To note about this clone: Other DNA sequences in this specimen translate into the identical CDR3. This chain connects TRBV25-1 to TRBJ1-1, with D possibly TRBD1 on 5 matching bases. CDR1 is MGHDK and CDR2 is SYGVNS in the germline V gene. The V gene lost 10 bases and the J gene lost 1 base, with 13 bases spanning the gap. The CDR3 spans 13 residues. The CDR3 is CANKGYQNTEAFF. As DNA, the CDR3 is TGTGCCAACAAGGGGTATCAGAACACTGAAGCTTTCTTT.

The chain combines TRBV28 with TRBJ2-7; 7 positions match TRBD2. Losses at the gene ends were 2 bases for V and 7 bases for J; bases not matched to a gene: 8. This CDR3 spans 14 amino acids. CDR1 and CDR2 from the germline V gene are MDHEN and SYDVKM. The CDR3 here is CASSLALAVGEQYF. The CDR3 bases are TGTGCCAGCAGTTTAGCCCTAGCGGTGGGAGAGCAGTACTTC.

This clone has a single count. This chain links TRBV5-4 with TRBJ2-3, with TRBD1 identical over 9 bases. The CDR3 is 15 residues long. Losses at the gene ends were 5 bases for V and 3 bases for J; bases not matched to a gene: 7. Germline CDR1 and CDR2: SGHNT and YYREEE (reference sequence). CDR3 DNA: TGTGCCAGCAGTACCGGGACAGGGAGGACAGATACGCAGTATTTT. Amino acid sequence: CASSTGTGRTDTQYF.

The V gene is TRBV2, the J gene TRBJ2-5; 8 bases match TRBD1. CDR1 and CDR2 from the germline V gene are SNHLY and FYNNEI. With 6 bases clipped from V and 2 bases from J, the junction kept 8 bases outside the gene matches. The CDR3 is 15 amino acids. The CDR3 DNA is TGTGCCAGCAGCGATCCGGGACAGGAGCAAGAGACCCAGTACTTC. Its protein is CASSDPGQEQETQYF.

J is TRBJ2-1 and V is TRBV20-1, with a possible D match to TRBD1 (5 bases). The CDR3 runs to 10 residues. V lost 8 bases and J 9 bases, leaving 11 bases between the germline ends. Per the germline V gene, CDR1 is DFQATT and CDR2 is SNEGSKA (reference sequence). The CDR3 spells CSLGRTEQFF. The CDR3 DNA is TGCAGTCTGGGGCGCACTGAGCAGTTCTTC.

This clone has more than one count but fewer than ten. The chain is built from TRBV18 and TRBJ2-7; 9 nucleotides agree with TRBD1. Germline V CDR1 and CDR2: KGHSH, LQKENI. Trimming removed 5 bases from V and 5 bases from J; junction bases left unmatched: 10. The CDR3 is 15 amino acids. The CDR3 region is CASSSGTGFRNEQYF. The CDR3 DNA reads TGTGCCAGCTCATCAGGGACAGGGTTTAGAAACGAGCAGTACTTC.

The J gene is TRBJ2-3, the V gene TRBV5-1; 8 positions match TRBD2. The J segment lost 0 bases and the V segment lost 7 bases, leaving 7 bases of the junction unmatched. The V gene's germline CDR1 is SGHRS and CDR2 YFSETQ. The CDR3 is made up of 15 amino acids. The CDR3 protein is CASLTSGSSTDTQYF. As DNA, the CDR3 is TGCGCCAGCCTAACTAGCGGTTCCAGCACAGATACGCAGTATTTT. Complete variable domain (other parts from reference TRBV5-1 and TRBJ2-3): KAGVTQTPRYLIKTRGQQVTLSCSPISGHRSVSWYQQTPGQGLQFLFEYFSETQRNKGNFPGRFSGRQFSNSRSEMNVSTLELGDSALYLCASLTSGSSTDTQYFGPGTRLTVL.

J is TRBJ2-7 and V is TRBV6-5; the D gene is possibly TRBD1 (6 bases). This CDR3 region has 14 residues. CDR1 is MNHEY, CDR2 SVGAGI, per germline. Trimming stripped 4 bases from V and 3 bases from J, with 13 bases between. The CDR3 sequence: CASSLMGAYYEQYF. The CDR3 DNA reads as TGTGCCAGCAGTTTAATGGGGGCATACTACGAGCAGTACTTC.

V is TRBV5-1 and J is TRBJ2-3; TRBD2 agrees at 11 bases. The CDR3 is 16 amino acids. The germline CDR1 and CDR2 sequences are SGHRS and YFSETQ. Trimming took 1 base from V and 5 from J; bases not matched to a gene: 6. The DNA of the CDR3 is TGCGCCAGCAGCTTGAATAGCGGGGGGGCTCGAGATACGCAGTATTTT. It is translated as CASSLNSGGARDTQYF. The complete variable domain, with remaining parts taken from reference TRBV5-1 and TRBJ2-3, reads KAGVTQTPRYLIKTRGQQVTLSCSPISGHRSVSWYQQTPGQGLQFLFEYFSETQRNKGNFPGRFSGRQFSNSRSEMNVSTLELGDSALYLCASSLNSGGARDTQYFGPGTRLTVL.

The chain recombines TRBV5-4 with TRBJ1-6; 7 bases are a match to TRBD1. The CDR3 runs 16 residues. Germline assignment: CDR1 SGHNT and CDR2 YYREEE (reference sequence). Losses at the gene ends were 3 bases for V and 3 bases for J; bases not matched to a gene: 6. The CDR3 nucleotides read TGTGCCAGCAGCTGGACAGGCCAAGACTATAATTCACCCCTCCACTTT. This sequence encodes CASSWTGQDYNSPLHF.